Listed below are T cell receptor beta chains from one sample, sequenced in a study of human T cells and chemical hapten exposure. TCRdb reanalysed the RACE reads using MiXCR and keeps one entry per CDR3 protein. The sample has around 300,000 distinct CDR3 sequences; approximately 6.9% are singletons. The sequencing here drew on whole blood, taken in connection with sensitization to the hapten diphenylcyclopropenone (DPC). The receptors come from a woman aged 18-35 years with alopecia areata. Some clones in this sample may be carry-over from other donors' samples. Each CDR3 is given with its conserved first and last residue.

v_gene	j_gene	len	CDR3aa
TRBV20-1	TRBJ1-4	12	CSAVQGGEKLFF
TRBV12-3/TRBV12-4	TRBJ1-5	15	CASRRTGLGNQPQHF
TRBV20-1	TRBJ1-3	15	CSARARGGAGNTIYF
TRBV20-1	TRBJ2-7	15	CSANIGTEVSYEQYF
TRBV6-5	TRBJ1-2	15	CASSYSRTGLPGYTF
TRBV28	TRBJ2-7	16	CASSAGQGRSWYEQYF
TRBV11-2	TRBJ2-4	12	CASSFSLNIQYF
TRBV29-1	TRBJ1-4	13	CSVVTGADEKLFF
TRBV7-9	TRBJ2-4	16	CASSLKAGVGKNIQYF
TRBV29-1	TRBJ2-1	14	CSVKDRSSYNEQFF
TRBV12-3/TRBV12-4	TRBJ1-2	12	CASRQGSGGYTF
TRBV4-2	TRBJ1-1	19	CASSQEGGQTSLGNTEAFF
TRBV5-1	TRBJ2-5	14	CASSLDRFRETQYF
TRBV7-2	TRBJ1-1	13	CASGRQGNTEAFF
TRBV12-3/TRBV12-4	TRBJ2-7	14	CASKATGRDYEQYF
TRBV27	TRBJ2-1	16	CASSLYGILERDEQFF
TRBV20-1	TRBJ1-2	14	CSAGGTGSPYGYTF
TRBV4-3	TRBJ2-3	18	CASSQDSASGGATDTQYF
TRBV20-1	TRBJ1-6	16	CSARKTGGMKNSPLHF
TRBV7-7	TRBJ2-6	17	CASSLAAGGSGANVLTF
TRBV2	TRBJ2-2	16	CASSQAGGSLTGELFF
TRBV6-2/TRBV6-3	TRBJ2-5	15	CASSYGTENQETQYF
TRBV28	TRBJ2-3	15	CASSLTGSEGDTQYF
TRBV4-2	TRBJ2-5	15	CASSQEGYRQETQYF
TRBV27	TRBJ2-2	15	CASSLGATNTGELFF
TRBV9	TRBJ2-3	15	CASSVDQSNTDTQYF
TRBV6-5	TRBJ2-7	15	CASSYLAGGPGEQYF
TRBV6-5	TRBJ2-7	11	CASSLEHEQYF
TRBV7-2	TRBJ2-5	16	CASSLASGGAQETQYF
TRBV4-1	TRBJ2-1	17	CASSHQISGGAYNEQFF
TRBV3-1	TRBJ2-7	16	CASSQGSGRGAYEQYF
TRBV2	TRBJ2-3	17	CASSEATSASSTDTQYF
TRBV29-1	TRBJ2-7	15	CSVIGGPGRPYEQYF
TRBV6-5	TRBJ2-7	16	CASSYANDRALYEQYF
TRBV11-2	TRBJ1-6	14	CASSLAYYNSPLHF
TRBV3-1	TRBJ1-2	17	CASSPYPTGLGKDGYTF
TRBV4-2	TRBJ1-6	16	CASSQDMESYNSPLHF
TRBV25-1	TRBJ2-3	16	CASSENRGLRTDTQYF
TRBV4-1	TRBJ2-1	14	CASSQEPSYNEQFF
TRBV2	TRBJ1-4	14	CASSERGGNEKLFF
TRBV9	TRBJ2-3	15	CASSVGAGNTDTQYF
TRBV20-1	TRBJ2-1	13	CSAPRQGGDEQFF
TRBV4-2	TRBJ1-5	15	CASSQVKGNNQPQHF
TRBV24-1	TRBJ2-5	14	CATSDLDRTETQYF
TRBV20-1	TRBJ1-1	14	CSARRLTGKTEAFF
TRBV10-3	TRBJ2-3	14	CASVAGGNTDTQYF
TRBV7-9	TRBJ2-1	13	CASSLGLYNEQFF
TRBV12-3/TRBV12-4	TRBJ1-1	16	CASSFSFDRENTEAFF
TRBV11-2	TRBJ2-1	16	CASSSRDGKNYNEQFF
TRBV4-3	TRBJ1-3	15	CASSDAGSSGNTIYF
TRBV6-2/TRBV6-3	TRBJ2-4	15	CASSRRASAKNIQYF